Listed here are 32 T cell receptor beta chains from one sample, sequenced in a study of T cell changes during pregnancy in multiple sclerosis. The protocol was immunoSEQ multiplex PCR, while the TCRdb copy is restricted to in-frame clones and leaves out a portion. The sample has about 40,000 clones; about 92% are singletons. This material consisted of CD8+ T cells from peripheral blood mononuclear cells, taken in the first trimester of pregnancy. These receptors originate from a female donor with multiple sclerosis, enrolled in a pregnancy study.

CDR3 amino acids: CASSVRWGGLEETQYF. CDR3 nucleotide sequence: TGTGCCAGCAGCGTAAGGTGGGGGGGCCTTGAAGAGACCCAGTACTTC. This rearrangement joins TRBV9 to TRBJ2-5; perhaps TRBD2 as D (7 bases). This CDR3 comprises 16 residues. V lost 1 base and J 3 bases, leaving 16 bases between the germline ends. Germline V lookup: CDR1 SGDLS, CDR2 YYNGEE. Drawing the rest from reference TRBV9 and TRBJ2-5, the complete variable domain is DSGVTQTPKHLITATGQRVTLRCSPRSGDLSVYWYQQSLDQGLQFLIQYYNGEERAKGNILERFSAQQFPDLHSELNLSSLELGDSALYFCASSVRWGGLEETQYFGPGTRLLVL.

The gene calls are TRBV19 and TRBJ1-5; D unresolved. V lost 0 bases, J lost 1 base, and 13 bases lay in between. CDR1 LNHDA and CDR2 SQIVND come from the germline V gene (reference sequence). The CDR3 contains 17 residues. The CDR3, as DNA: TGTGCCAGTAGTATAGAGGTCGGGGTAATAAGCAATCAGCCCCAGCATTTT. Protein sequence: CASSIEVGVISNQPQHF.

CDR3 nucleotide sequence: TGCAGCGTGGGGGGTAATGAAAAACTGTTTTTT. Its protein is CSVGGNEKLFF. V gene TRBV29-1 combines with J gene TRBJ1-4; a weak D match, TRBD1 (5 bases). Trimming pared 6 bases from V and 4 bases from J, leaving 6 bases between. Germline-derived CDR1 and CDR2 are SQVTM and ANQGSEA. This CDR3 has 11 amino acids.

The rearrangement joins TRBV6-1 to TRBJ1-4; perhaps TRBD1 as D (6 bases). This CDR3 contains 15 residues. CDR1 is MNHNS and CDR2 is SASEGT in the germline V gene. Trimming left V 1 base short and J 1 base short, with 7 bases between. The CDR3 DNA reads TGTGCCAGCAGTGAAGTAGGGGGAACTAATGAAAAACTGTTTTTT. As protein: CASSEVGGTNEKLFF.

J is TRBJ2-7 and V is TRBV7-6, with 7 bases that match TRBD2. This CDR3 contains 14 residues. Trimming at V came to 7 bases and at J to 6 bases, leaving 12 bases not matched to a gene. Per germline, CDR1 SGHVS and CDR2 FNYEAQ. CDR3 sequence reads: CASTAGPGVREQYF. For the CDR3, the DNA is TGTGCCAGCACAGCGGGACCGGGGGTGCGCGAGCAGTACTTC.

J is TRBJ1-1 and V is TRBV4-2; 7 bases agree with TRBD1. Looked up from germline, CDR1 is LGHNA and CDR2 is YNFKEQ. This CDR3 has 12 residues. Trimming removed 3 bases from V and 9 bases from J; junction bases left unmatched: 4. CDR3 residues: CASSQGQKKAFF. Here the CDR3 DNA reads TGTGCCAGCAGCCAGGGACAGAAAAAAGCTTTCTTT.

This sequence joins TRBV13 and TRBJ2-3, with 8 nucleotides matching TRBD2. The length of the CDR3 is 17 residues. Losses at the gene ends were 0 bases for V and 0 bases for J; bases not matched to a gene: 5. Germline CDR1 reads PRHDT; CDR2 reads FYEKMQ (reference sequence). In nucleotides, the CDR3 is TGTGCCAGCAGCTTAGGCCGGGGCGGGGGGAGCACAGATACGCAGTATTTT. Its translation: CASSLGRGGGSTDTQYF.

This clone appeared a single time. The V call is TRBV2, the J call TRBJ1-4; 8 bases map to TRBD1. From germline, CDR1 is SNHLY and CDR2 FYNNEI. The CDR3 consists of 16 residues. J was trimmed by 0 bases and V by 10 bases; bases with no gene match: 10. In DNA, the CDR3 is TGTGCCACCAAGCCCGGACAGGGAGCAACTAATGAAAAACTGTTTTTT. It yields the protein CATKPGQGATNEKLFF.

The chain recombines TRBV9 with TRBJ2-2; the D gene is possibly TRBD2 (6 bases). V lost 0 bases and J lost 1, with 16 bases in between. Germline V CDR1 and CDR2: SGDLS, YYNGEE. The CDR3 extends over 18 amino acids. CDR3 DNA: TGTGCCAGCAGCGTAGAAACTAGCCAGGTGGGGAACACCGGGGAGCTGTTTTTT. Translated: CASSVETSQVGNTGELFF.

The chain links TRBV14 to TRBJ1-5; 7 nucleotides agree with TRBD1. The CDR3 has 16 amino acids. V was pared by 1 base and J by 3 bases, with 6 bases of the junction left unmatched. Looked up from germline, CDR1 is SGHDN and CDR2 is FVKESK. CDR3 in DNA: TGTGCCAGCAGCCAAGGGGCCGGGACAGACAATCAGCCCCAGCATTTT. Residues: CASSQGAGTDNQPQHF.

The chain carries TRBV7-9 and TRBJ1-3, with D possibly matching TRBD1 (5 bases). V gave up 4 bases and J gave up 0 bases, with 10 bases separating them. Germline V gives CDR1 SEHNR, CDR2 FQNEAQ (reference sequence). CDR3 length: 15 residues. CDR3 nucleotide sequence: TGTGCCAGCAGCTACCCAAGGGGCTCTGGAAACACCATATATTTT. Translation gives CASSYPRGSGNTIYF. Based on the CDR3 plus reference TRBV7-9 and TRBJ1-3, the full variable domain is DTGVSQNPRHKITKRGQNVTFRCDPISEHNRLYWYRQTLGQGPEFLTYFQNEAQLEKSRLLSDRFSAERPKGSFSTLEIQRTEQGDSAMYLCASSYPRGSGNTIYFGEGSWLTVV.

The chain recombines TRBV5-4 with TRBJ2-1; 14 positions agree with TRBD2. Germline assignment: CDR1 SGHNT and CDR2 YYREEE (reference sequence). Trimming at V came to 4 bases and at J to 10 bases, leaving 7 bases not matched to a gene. This CDR3 comprises 15 residues. CDR3 sequence reads: CASSLTSGGAGEQFF. DNA of the CDR3: TGTGCCAGCAGCCTGACTAGCGGGGGGGCCGGCGAGCAGTTCTTC.

This rearrangement joins TRBV7-2 to TRBJ2-7; 8 positions match TRBD2. The germline V gene has CDR1 SGHTA and CDR2 FQGNSA. J lost 4 bases, V lost 3 bases, and 14 bases had no gene match. This CDR3 has 17 amino acids. CDR3 coding DNA: TGTGCCAGCAGCTTTGACGGGAGGGGGAATCTTGGTTACGAGCAGTACTTC. Translating it yields CASSFDGRGNLGYEQYF.

DNA of the CDR3: TGTGCCAGCAGCACTGGGCCAGGGGCTGAAAAACTGTTTTTT. Residues: CASSTGPGAEKLFF. This chain connects TRBV13 to TRBJ1-4; possible D gene TRBD1, 6 bases. The CDR3 consists of 14 residues. In germline, CDR1 is PRHDT, CDR2 FYEKMQ (reference sequence). Trimming took off 5 bases at V and 7 bases at J, with 14 bases between the two ends.

This sequence joins TRBV5-6 and TRBJ1-4, with D perhaps TRBD1 (6 bases). This CDR3 has 15 residues. V dropped 4 bases and J dropped 5 bases, with 15 bases sitting between them. The germline gives CDR1 SGHDT, CDR2 YYEEEE. The CDR3 DNA is TGTGCCAGCAGCCCGGCTCCCGGACAGAATGAAAAACTGTTTTTT. It yields the protein CASSPAPGQNEKLFF.

In its sample, this clone was seen once. The chain is built from TRBV6-1 and TRBJ1-4; unclear D gene. Looked up from germline, CDR1 is MNHNS and CDR2 is SASEGT. V was cut by 3 bases and J by 6 bases, with 11 bases left in between. The CDR3 has 14 amino acids. The CDR3 DNA reads TGTGCCAGCAGTGATGTATCCCCAGATGAAAAACTGTTTTTT. It is translated as CASSDVSPDEKLFF.

The chain carries TRBV27 and TRBJ1-1; D call uncertain. The CDR3 length is 13 residues. Trimming left V 3 bases short and J 0 bases short, with 5 bases between. Germline loops: CDR1 MNHEY, CDR2 SMNVEV (reference sequence). The CDR3 here is CASSLGLNTEAFF. The CDR3 DNA reads TGTGCCAGCAGTTTGGGCTTGAACACTGAAGCTTTCTTT.

The chain recombines TRBV15 with TRBJ2-7, with D perhaps TRBD1 (6 bases). This CDR3 spans 15 amino acids. Germline V gene lookup returns CDR1 LNHNV and CDR2 YYDKDF (reference sequence). Trimming shortened V by 8 bases and J by 0 bases, and 17 bases separated the two germline ends. The CDR3 reads CATRATGSDSYEQYF. CDR3 DNA sequence: TGTGCCACCCGTGCTACAGGGTCCGACTCCTACGAGCAGTACTTC.

The chain links TRBV13 to TRBJ2-5, with 9 bases fitting TRBD1. The germline V gene has CDR1 PRHDT and CDR2 FYEKMQ (reference sequence). CDR3 length: 15 residues. Trimming removed 6 bases from V and 4 bases from J; junction bases left unmatched: 9. The DNA for the CDR3 is TGTGCCAGCAGACTATCCGGGACAGGGACAGAGACCCAGTACTTC. Translation: CASRLSGTGTETQYF.

V is TRBV10-2 and J is TRBJ2-1; D is ambiguous. CDR3 length equals 14 residues. The V end was cut by 6 bases, the J end by 4 bases, with 13 bases between. Germline CDR1 is WSHSY and CDR2 is SAAADI. Here the CDR3 DNA reads TGCGCCAGCAGCCTCTTGGGCAGATACAATGAGCAGTTCTTC. It translates to CASSLLGRYNEQFF.

The chain recombines TRBV9 with TRBJ1-2; D is perhaps TRBD1 (6 bases). V lost 0 bases to trimming and J lost 8 bases, with 14 bases between them. The CDR3 totals 14 residues. Germline V CDR1 and CDR2: SGDLS, YYNGEE. The CDR3 protein is CASSVGSGVGGYTF. Here the CDR3 DNA reads TGTGCCAGCAGCGTAGGATCAGGGGTGGGAGGCTACACCTTC.

The chain couples TRBV5-1 to TRBJ1-2, with D uncertain. V was pared by 2 bases and J by 7 bases, with 15 bases between. In germline, CDR1 is SGHRS, CDR2 YFSETQ. This CDR3 is built from 14 residues. CDR3 loop: CASSFYEGTRGYTF. The CDR3 DNA is TGCGCCAGCAGCTTTTACGAGGGTACGCGTGGCTACACCTTC.

V usage is TRBV5-1 and J usage is TRBJ1-2, with 11 nucleotides matching TRBD1. CDR3 length equals 14 residues. The V and J ends lost 3 bases and 3 bases, in that order; junction bases with no gene match: 1. Per germline, CDR1 SGHRS and CDR2 YFSETQ. The CDR3, as DNA: TGCGCCAGCAGCTGGACAGGGGGCGACTATGGCTACACCTTC. This codes for CASSWTGGDYGYTF.

The J gene is TRBJ1-4, the V gene TRBV5-1, with 12 bases matching TRBD1. With V trimmed by 4 bases and J by 7 bases, 11 bases remained unmatched. Germline V gene lookup returns CDR1 SGHRS and CDR2 YFSETQ. The CDR3 has 17 amino acids. For the CDR3, the DNA is TGCGCCAGCAGCCTGGGACAGGGGGCAGCTTATACTGAAAAACTGTTTTTT. Encoded protein: CASSLGQGAAYTEKLFF.

The V and J genes are TRBV5-5 and TRBJ1-4, with a possible D match to TRBD1 (6 bases). The germline CDR1 and CDR2 sequences are SGHKS and YYEKEE (reference sequence). Trimming took off 2 bases at V and 6 bases at J, with 11 bases between the two ends. This CDR3 is built from 14 residues. CDR3 DNA: TGTGCCAGCAGCTTTTGGGACAATGATGAAAAACTGTTTTTT. Protein sequence: CASSFWDNDEKLFF.

The chain employs TRBV13 and TRBJ1-5, with 9 bases that match TRBD1. V was pared by 5 bases and J by 4 bases, with 6 bases of the junction left unmatched. The CDR3 loop spans 15 amino acids. The germline V gene encodes CDR1 PRHDT and CDR2 FYEKMQ (reference sequence). This chain's CDR3 is CASSQGTGRNQPQHF. CDR3 sequence (DNA): TGTGCCAGCAGCCAGGGGACAGGGAGAAATCAGCCCCAGCATTTT.

This chain links TRBV6-1 with TRBJ1-1; D is uncertain. The CDR3 runs to 14 residues. V lost 6 bases and J 4 bases, leaving 15 bases between the germline ends. Germline CDR1 is MNHNS and CDR2 is SASEGT. The CDR3 reads CASRKGDRGTEAFF. CDR3 nucleotide sequence: TGTGCCAGCAGGAAAGGCGACCGGGGCACTGAAGCTTTCTTT.

The rearrangement uses TRBV10-3 and TRBJ1-3; D is perhaps TRBD1 (6 bases). The CDR3 covers 20 residues. Germline-derived CDR1 and CDR2 are ENHRY and SYGVKD. V was cut by 2 bases and J by 1 base, with 24 bases left in between. The chain's CDR3 is CAISEHMDSPWSRSGNTIYF. The DNA of the CDR3 is TGTGCCATCAGTGAGCACATGGACAGTCCTTGGTCTAGGTCTGGAAACACCATATATTTT.

CDR3 in amino acids: CASSYSAGSYEQYF. Written as DNA, the CDR3 is TGTGCCAGCAGTTACTCGGCAGGATCCTACGAGCAGTACTTC. The chain is built from TRBV6-5 and TRBJ2-7; no firm D call. V lost 0 bases and J 1 base, leaving 7 bases between the germline ends. The V gene's germline CDR1 is MNHEY and CDR2 SVGAGI. The CDR3 is 14 residues long.

The chain employs TRBV10-2 and TRBJ2-3; 8 bases are a match to TRBD2. V was pared by 8 bases and J by 2 bases, with 9 bases of the junction left unmatched. The CDR3 runs to 15 residues. Germline CDR1 reads WSHSY; CDR2 reads SAAADI. CDR3 bases: TGCGCCAGCTATCCCGGGGGGGCCCTCACAGATACGCAGTATTTT. Translating gives CASYPGGALTDTQYF.

This sequence joins TRBV10-2 and TRBJ2-7, with 7 bases aligning to TRBD1. The J segment lost 3 bases and the V segment lost 6 bases, leaving 8 bases of the junction unmatched. The V gene's germline CDR1 is WSHSY and CDR2 SAAADI. This CDR3 is built from 14 residues. The CDR3 bases are TGCGCCAGCAGCCCGACAGGGTCTAACTACGAGCAGTACTTC. Translated, it gives CASSPTGSNYEQYF.

This chain connects TRBV5-1 to TRBJ2-1; D might be TRBD2 (6 bases). The germline V gene encodes CDR1 SGHRS and CDR2 YFSETQ. CDR3 length equals 18 residues. The V and J ends lost 4 bases and 1 base respectively, with 21 bases between them. The DNA for the CDR3 is TGCGCCAGCAGCCAACCCCAAACTACGGGGGATTCCTACAATGAGCAGTTCTTC. Encoded protein: CASSQPQTTGDSYNEQFF.